This TCR beta chain was identified in a study of CXCR3-negative and CXCR3-positive naive CD8 T cells. Study-wide points: For memory CD8+ cells diversity was much lower, but both naive subsets had comparably high diversity. A higher hydrophobicity marked the TRB CDR3s of CXCR3-positive naive cells versus CXCR3-negative naive cells.

For this clonotype: The antigen is undetermined.

The libraries of TRB cDNA were constructed through 5' RACE using UMI labels. From the 5' RACE reads, TCRdb lists one entry per CDR3 protein and no DNA. The specimen's table records 150,000 or so distinct CDR3 sequences. Sequences were obtained from naive CXCR3+ CD8+ T cells from blood. This sample's subset: CD45RO-CCR7+CD27+CD95- naive CD8+ T cells expressing CXCR3 (TNR3+). The TCR originated in a human donor in good health. Some clones in this sample may be carry-over from other donors' samples.

The CDR3 reads CASSEQVLASLGEKLFF. The rearrangement joins TRBV25-1 to TRBJ1-4. CDR3 length: 17 residues. CDR1 MGHDK and CDR2 SYGVNS come from the germline V gene.